This T cell receptor beta chain was recovered during a study of cytomegalovirus exposure and HLA in healthy donors. Study in general: Caucasian-associated ancestry cluster membership applied to approximately 81% of under 450 genotyped donors. Study results and caveats: Later work associated roughly 15,000 TCR beta sequences with HLA alleles at 0.05 false discovery rate. Trimming of TCR beta V- and J-genes showed a link, identified in a later analysis, to a missense DCLRE1C variant.

The PCR was carried out with 60 Vbeta primers and 13 Jbeta primers. This table comes from immunoSEQ multiplex PCR, and its TCRdb copy is limited to in-frame clones, with some not included. The table has some 120,000 clones, 55% to 75% seen once. With respect to this clone: The antigen remains undetermined. The junction shows a germline mismatch at one end, possibly a read error.

This CDR3 has 13 amino acids. CDR1 is SSHAT, CDR2 FNYEAQ, per germline (reference sequence). The gene calls are TRBV7-7 and TRBJ2-7; TRBD1 matches at 8 bases. Sequenced input: PBMCs. This TCR was recovered from a man aged 25 to 40 in good health and CMV-seropositive. The CDR3 DNA is TGTGCTAGCAGCCCTGGAGGGACAGGCGAGCAGTACTTC. Amino acid sequence: CASSPGGTGEQYF.